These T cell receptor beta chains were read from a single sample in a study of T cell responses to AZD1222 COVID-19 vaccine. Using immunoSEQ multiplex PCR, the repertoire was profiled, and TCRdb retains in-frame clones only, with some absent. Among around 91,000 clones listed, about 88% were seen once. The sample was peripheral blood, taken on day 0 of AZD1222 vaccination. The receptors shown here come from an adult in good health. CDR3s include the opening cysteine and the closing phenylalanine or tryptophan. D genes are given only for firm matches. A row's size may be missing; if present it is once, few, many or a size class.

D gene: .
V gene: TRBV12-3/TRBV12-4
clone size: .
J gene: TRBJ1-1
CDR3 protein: CASISSYTEAFF

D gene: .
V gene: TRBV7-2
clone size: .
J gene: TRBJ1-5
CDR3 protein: CASSLDKGDQPQHF

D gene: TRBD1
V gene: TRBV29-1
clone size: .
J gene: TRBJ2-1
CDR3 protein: CSVGRQGDNEQFF

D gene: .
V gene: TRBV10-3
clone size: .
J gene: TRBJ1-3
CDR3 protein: CAISEPAGTGNTIYF

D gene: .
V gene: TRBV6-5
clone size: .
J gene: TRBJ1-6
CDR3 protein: CASTPAGIRRSPLHF

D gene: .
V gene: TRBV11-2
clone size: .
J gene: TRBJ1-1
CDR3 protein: CASTERRANTEAFF

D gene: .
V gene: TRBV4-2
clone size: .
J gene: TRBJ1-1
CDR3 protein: CASSQGSSVDNTEAFF

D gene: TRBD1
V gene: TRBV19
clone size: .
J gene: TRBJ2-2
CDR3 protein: CASHDPGQGVPGELFF

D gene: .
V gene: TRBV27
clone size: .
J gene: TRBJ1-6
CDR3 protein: CASTLSGGAHNSPLHF

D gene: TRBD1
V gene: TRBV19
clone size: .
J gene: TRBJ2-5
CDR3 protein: CASSSRGQGETQYF

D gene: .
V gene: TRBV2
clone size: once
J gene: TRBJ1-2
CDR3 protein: CASSEATMAPPSRYGYTF

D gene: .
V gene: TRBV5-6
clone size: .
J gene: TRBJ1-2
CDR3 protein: CASSVGTNYGYTF

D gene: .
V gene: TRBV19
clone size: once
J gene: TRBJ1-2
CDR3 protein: CASFRQGGGYTF

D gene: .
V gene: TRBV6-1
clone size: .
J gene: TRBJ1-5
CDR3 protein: CASSDSQPQHF

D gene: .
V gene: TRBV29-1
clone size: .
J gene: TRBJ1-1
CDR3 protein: CSVVRGLTGSGTEAFF

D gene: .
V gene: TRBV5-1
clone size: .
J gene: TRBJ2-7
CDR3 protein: CASSFSGYEQYF

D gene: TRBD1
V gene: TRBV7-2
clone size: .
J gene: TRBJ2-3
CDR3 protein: CASSLVGTGITDTQYF

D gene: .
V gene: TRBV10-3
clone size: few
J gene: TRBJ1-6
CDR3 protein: CAISEQGRSYNSPLHF

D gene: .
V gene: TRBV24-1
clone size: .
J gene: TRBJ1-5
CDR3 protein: CATSDWGRDQPQHF

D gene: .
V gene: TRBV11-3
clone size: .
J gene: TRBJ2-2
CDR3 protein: CASSSETGELFF

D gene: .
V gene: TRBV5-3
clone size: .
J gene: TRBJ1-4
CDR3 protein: CARSWGTGNEKLFF

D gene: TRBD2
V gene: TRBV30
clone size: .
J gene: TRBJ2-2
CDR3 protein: CAWKPSGRAVGELFF

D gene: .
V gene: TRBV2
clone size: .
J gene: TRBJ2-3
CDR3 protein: CASSHADSTDTQYF

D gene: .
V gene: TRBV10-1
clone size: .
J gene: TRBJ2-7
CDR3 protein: CASTEGTLSYEQYF

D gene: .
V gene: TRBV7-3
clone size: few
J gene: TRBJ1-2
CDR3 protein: CASSLIGTYGYTF

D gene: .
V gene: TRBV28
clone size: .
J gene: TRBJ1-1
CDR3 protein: CASRAGSRDTEAFF

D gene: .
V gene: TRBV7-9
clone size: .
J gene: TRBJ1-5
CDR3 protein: CASTRAGDQPQHF

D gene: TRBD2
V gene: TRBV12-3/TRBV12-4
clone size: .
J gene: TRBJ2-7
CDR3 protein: CASTRGGSNEQYF

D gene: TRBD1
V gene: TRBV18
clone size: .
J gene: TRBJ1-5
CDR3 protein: CASSQQGGGNQPQHF

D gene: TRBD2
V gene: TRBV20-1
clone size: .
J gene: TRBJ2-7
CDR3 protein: CSASYPGGTYEQYF

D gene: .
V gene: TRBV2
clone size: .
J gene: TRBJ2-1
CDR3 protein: CASRRDDYNEQFF

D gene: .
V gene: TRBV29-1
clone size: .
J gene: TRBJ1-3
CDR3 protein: CSVVVPTLNTIYF

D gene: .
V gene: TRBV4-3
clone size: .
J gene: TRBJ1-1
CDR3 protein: CASSPAEELNTEAFF

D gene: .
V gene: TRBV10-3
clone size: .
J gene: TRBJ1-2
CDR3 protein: CASIDPGPYGYTF

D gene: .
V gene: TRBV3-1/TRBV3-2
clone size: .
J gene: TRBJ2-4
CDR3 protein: CASSQKLGVGLGIQYF

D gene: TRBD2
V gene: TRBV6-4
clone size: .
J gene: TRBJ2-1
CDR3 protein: CASSETGGQSEQFF

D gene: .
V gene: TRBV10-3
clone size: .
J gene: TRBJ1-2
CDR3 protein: CAISDSDRINYGYTF

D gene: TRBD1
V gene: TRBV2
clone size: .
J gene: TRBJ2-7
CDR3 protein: CASGAGGYEQYF

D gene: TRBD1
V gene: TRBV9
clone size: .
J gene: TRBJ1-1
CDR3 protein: CASSVETGRTAEAFF

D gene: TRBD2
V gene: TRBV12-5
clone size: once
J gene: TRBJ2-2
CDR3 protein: CASGLVMGRETNTGELFF

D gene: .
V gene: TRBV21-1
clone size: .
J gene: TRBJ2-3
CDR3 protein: CASSNSGRRQDTQYF